This T cell receptor beta chain was observed in a study of T cell responses to AZD1222 COVID-19 vaccine. V was pared by 10 bases and J by 2 bases, with 14 bases between. The CDR3 has 13 residues. Germline CDR1 is MNHEY and CDR2 is SVGAGI. Sequenced by immunoSEQ multiplex PCR; TCRdb stores in-frame clones only, minus some. The sample contains under 200,000 clones, about 88% of which appear only once. The rearrangement uses TRBV6-5 and TRBJ1-2, with no clear D. Sequences were derived from peripheral blood, sampled on day 0 of AZD1222 vaccination. This receptor was obtained from an adult in good health. The CDR3 is CATRIKGNYGYTF. CDR3 nucleotide sequence: TGTGCCACCAGGATCAAAGGGAACTATGGCTACACCTTC.